The rows below give T cell receptor beta chains drawn from one sample of a study of CD8 T cells in Susac syndrome. A single record per CDR3 protein comes from TCRdb applying MiXCR to the immunoSEQ multiplex PCR reads. The table lists about 300,000 distinct CDR3 sequences, roughly 90% of them singletons. Sequenced sample: CD8+ T cells from PBMCs. Receptor source: a human donor with multiple sclerosis. Each CDR3 is given with its conserved first and last residue. The D gene is left open where the match is weak. Part of the rows lack a size; the others show once, few, many or a class for expanded clones.

clone size: NA
J gene: TRBJ2-5
D gene: NA
V gene: TRBV25-1
CDR3 DNA: TGTGCCAGCAGTGAATTGGTCGGAGAGACCCAGTACTTC
CDR3 protein: CASSELVGETQYF

clone size: NA
J gene: TRBJ1-3
D gene: NA
V gene: TRBV9
CDR3 DNA: TGTGCCAGCAGCGTAGAGGTCGGACTCTCTGGAAACACCATATATTTT
CDR3 protein: CASSVEVGLSGNTIYF

clone size: NA
J gene: TRBJ2-3
D gene: NA
V gene: TRBV27
CDR3 DNA: TGTGCCAGCAGTTTGTCGAGTGTCATGGCAGATACGCAGTATTTT
CDR3 protein: CASSLSSVMADTQYF

clone size: NA
J gene: TRBJ2-7
D gene: NA
V gene: TRBV4-3
CDR3 DNA: TGCGCCAGCAGCCAAGAGTCCGAAAACCCCTCCTACGAGCAGTACTTC
CDR3 protein: CASSQESENPSYEQYF

clone size: NA
J gene: TRBJ2-3
D gene: TRBD2
V gene: TRBV20-1
CDR3 DNA: TGCAGTGCTAGAGGCATAGCGGGGAGCACAGATACGCAGTATTTT
CDR3 protein: CSARGIAGSTDTQYF

clone size: NA
J gene: TRBJ2-1
D gene: TRBD2
V gene: TRBV29-1
CDR3 DNA: TGCAGCGCAGAAAGGACTAGTGTAGGGGATGAGCAGTTCTTC
CDR3 protein: CSAERTSVGDEQFF

clone size: NA
J gene: TRBJ2-1
D gene: NA
V gene: TRBV2
CDR3 DNA: TGTGCCAGCAGTGAAGCGGCCGGGAGTAGAAATGAGCAGTTCTTC
CDR3 protein: CASSEAAGSRNEQFF

clone size: NA
J gene: TRBJ1-3
D gene: NA
V gene: TRBV14
CDR3 DNA: TGTGCCAGCAGCCAAGATATCCCGGGCTCTGGAAACACCATATATTTT
CDR3 protein: CASSQDIPGSGNTIYF

clone size: NA
J gene: TRBJ2-7
D gene: NA
V gene: TRBV4-1
CDR3 DNA: TGCGCCAGCAGCCAAGAGGGACAAAACTACGAGCAGTACTTC
CDR3 protein: CASSQEGQNYEQYF

clone size: NA
J gene: TRBJ2-6
D gene: NA
V gene: TRBV9
CDR3 DNA: TGTGCCAGCAGTCATTATACAGGTTCTGGGGCCAACGTCCTGACTTTC
CDR3 protein: CASSHYTGSGANVLTF

clone size: NA
J gene: TRBJ2-2
D gene: TRBD1
V gene: TRBV2
CDR3 DNA: TGTGCCAGCAGGGGACAGGGATTCACCGGGGAGCTGTTTTTT
CDR3 protein: CASRGQGFTGELFF

clone size: NA
J gene: TRBJ1-3
D gene: TRBD1
V gene: TRBV7-8
CDR3 DNA: TGTGCCAGCAGCCCGGCAGCCGGGACAGGCGTCTCTGGAAACACCATATATTTT
CDR3 protein: CASSPAAGTGVSGNTIYF

clone size: NA
J gene: TRBJ2-7
D gene: NA
V gene: TRBV29-1
CDR3 DNA: TGCAGCGTTGAAGATATCCAGCTTGAGCAGTACTTC
CDR3 protein: CSVEDIQLEQYF

clone size: NA
J gene: TRBJ2-2
D gene: NA
V gene: TRBV29-1
CDR3 DNA: TGCAGCGTTTACACCGGGGAGCTGTTTTTT
CDR3 protein: CSVYTGELFF

clone size: NA
J gene: TRBJ2-7
D gene: NA
V gene: TRBV6-1
CDR3 DNA: TGTGCCAGCGGACCCATAAGCTCCTACGAGCAGTACTTC
CDR3 protein: CASGPISSYEQYF

clone size: NA
J gene: TRBJ1-3
D gene: NA
V gene: TRBV28
CDR3 DNA: TGTGCCAGCACACTGACGGTGGGATACTCTGGAAACACCATATATTTT
CDR3 protein: CASTLTVGYSGNTIYF

clone size: NA
J gene: TRBJ1-1
D gene: NA
V gene: TRBV19
CDR3 DNA: TGTGCCAGTAGTCCGGGACATGGTACTGAAGCTTTCTTT
CDR3 protein: CASSPGHGTEAFF

clone size: NA
J gene: TRBJ2-7
D gene: NA
V gene: TRBV6-1
CDR3 DNA: TGTGCCAGCAGTGAAGAGATCCCAAGGGGGTCCTACGAGCAGTACTTC
CDR3 protein: CASSEEIPRGSYEQYF

clone size: NA
J gene: TRBJ1-1
D gene: NA
V gene: TRBV29-1
CDR3 DNA: TGCAGCGTTGACCCCGAAGGGCCTGAAGCTTTCTTT
CDR3 protein: CSVDPEGPEAFF

clone size: NA
J gene: TRBJ2-7
D gene: NA
V gene: TRBV30
CDR3 DNA: TGTGCCTGTTCATTAGGAGTAGGGTTCTTCTACGAGCAGTACTTC
CDR3 protein: CACSLGVGFFYEQYF

clone size: NA
J gene: TRBJ1-1
D gene: NA
V gene: TRBV30
CDR3 DNA: TGTGCCTGGAGGGCGCAGGGGAACACTGAAGTTTTCTTT
CDR3 protein: CAWRAQGNTEVFF

clone size: NA
J gene: TRBJ1-2
D gene: TRBD1
V gene: TRBV20-1
CDR3 DNA: TGCAGTTCCCTCGGGCAGGGGGGGAGCGGCTACACCTTC
CDR3 protein: CSSLGQGGSGYTF

clone size: NA
J gene: TRBJ2-3
D gene: NA
V gene: TRBV5-1
CDR3 DNA: TGCGCCAGCCTAGGAACTAGCGATACGCAGTATTTT
CDR3 protein: CASLGTSDTQYF

clone size: NA
J gene: TRBJ1-5
D gene: TRBD1
V gene: TRBV6-1
CDR3 DNA: TGTGCCAGCAGTGAATTTGGGACAGCCGATCAGCCCCAGCATTTT
CDR3 protein: CASSEFGTADQPQHF

clone size: NA
J gene: TRBJ2-7
D gene: NA
V gene: TRBV29-1
CDR3 DNA: TGCAGCGTTGCTCGGTCGGGCTCCTACGAGCAGTACTTC
CDR3 protein: CSVARSGSYEQYF

clone size: NA
J gene: TRBJ2-3
D gene: NA
V gene: TRBV4-3
CDR3 DNA: TGCGCCAGCAGCCAAGATCGCTTAGGAACGACTAGTTCAGATACGCAGTATTTT
CDR3 protein: CASSQDRLGTTSSDTQYF

clone size: NA
J gene: TRBJ1-1
D gene: TRBD1
V gene: TRBV27
CDR3 DNA: TGTGCCAGCAGTTTCACCGGGACAGGGCGAACTGAAGCTTTCTTT
CDR3 protein: CASSFTGTGRTEAFF

clone size: once
J gene: TRBJ1-2
D gene: NA
V gene: TRBV27
CDR3 DNA: TGTGCCAGCAGTGAGGGGAACGGCTACACCTTC
CDR3 protein: CASSEGNGYTF

clone size: once
J gene: TRBJ2-2
D gene: NA
V gene: TRBV5-5
CDR3 DNA: TGTGCCAGCAGACCGGACAGTTTTTCGTGGGACGGGGAGCTGTTTTTT
CDR3 protein: CASRPDSFSWDGELFF

clone size: NA
J gene: TRBJ2-2
D gene: NA
V gene: TRBV25-1
CDR3 DNA: TGTGCCAGCCGCCACAGGGATTCGAACACCGGGGAGCTGTTTTTT
CDR3 protein: CASRHRDSNTGELFF

clone size: NA
J gene: TRBJ1-6
D gene: NA
V gene: TRBV28
CDR3 DNA: TGTGCCAGCAGTTTAGATGATTCACCCCTCCACTTT
CDR3 protein: CASSLDDSPLHF

clone size: NA
J gene: TRBJ1-5
D gene: NA
V gene: TRBV19
CDR3 DNA: TGTGCCAGTAGGGCACAGGAATTAGCAAATCAGCCCCAGCATTTT
CDR3 protein: CASRAQELANQPQHF

clone size: NA
J gene: TRBJ2-6
D gene: NA
V gene: TRBV6-2/TRBV6-3
CDR3 DNA: TGTGCCAGCAGCTTCCTTTCTGGGGCCAACGTCCTGACTTTC
CDR3 protein: CASSFLSGANVLTF

clone size: NA
J gene: TRBJ1-1
D gene: NA
V gene: TRBV7-2
CDR3 DNA: TGTGCCAGCAGCTTAGTCCTCACTACGGCTTTCTTT
CDR3 protein: CASSLVLTTAFF

clone size: NA
J gene: TRBJ2-3
D gene: NA
V gene: TRBV6-6
CDR3 DNA: TGTGCCAGCAGTTACCTGACAGGCCGCACAGATACGCAGTATTTT
CDR3 protein: CASSYLTGRTDTQYF

clone size: NA
J gene: TRBJ1-1
D gene: NA
V gene: TRBV27
CDR3 DNA: TGTGCCAGCAGTCGACAGAGGAACACTGAAGCTTTCTTT
CDR3 protein: CASSRQRNTEAFF

clone size: NA
J gene: TRBJ2-7
D gene: NA
V gene: TRBV2
CDR3 DNA: TGTGCCAGCAGTGAAACCGGCCATGGCGTCTCCGAGCAGTACTTC
CDR3 protein: CASSETGHGVSEQYF

clone size: NA
J gene: TRBJ2-2
D gene: TRBD2
V gene: TRBV6-6
CDR3 DNA: TGTGCCAGCAGTTATAGTAGCGGGGTTAACACCGGGGAGCTGTTTTTT
CDR3 protein: CASSYSSGVNTGELFF

clone size: NA
J gene: TRBJ2-5
D gene: TRBD1
V gene: TRBV20-1
CDR3 DNA: TGCAGTGCTAGAGGGGACAGTACCGAGACCCAGTACTTC
CDR3 protein: CSARGDSTETQYF

clone size: NA
J gene: TRBJ1-1
D gene: NA
V gene: TRBV10-3
CDR3 DNA: TGTGCCATCAGTGAGATGGCTTATTTAACTGAAGCTTTCTTT
CDR3 protein: CAISEMAYLTEAFF

clone size: many
J gene: TRBJ2-7
D gene: NA
V gene: TRBV10-3
CDR3 DNA: TGTGCCATCAGTGACTCAGAGTCCCTTAGCTACGAGCAGTACTTC
CDR3 protein: CAISDSESLSYEQYF